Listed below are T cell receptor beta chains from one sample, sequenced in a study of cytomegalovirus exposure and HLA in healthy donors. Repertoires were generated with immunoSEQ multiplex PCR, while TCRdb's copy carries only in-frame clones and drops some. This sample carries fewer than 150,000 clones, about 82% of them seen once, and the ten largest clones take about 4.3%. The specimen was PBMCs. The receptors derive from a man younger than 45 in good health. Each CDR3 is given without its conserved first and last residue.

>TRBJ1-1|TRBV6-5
ASREPGTEAF
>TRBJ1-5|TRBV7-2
ASSFFGGQPQH
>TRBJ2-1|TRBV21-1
ASSKVHRGRDNEQF
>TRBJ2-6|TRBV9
ASSLSGLAGAGANVLT
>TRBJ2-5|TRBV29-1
SVTATGGRETQY
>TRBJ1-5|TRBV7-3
ASSLDRGQPQH
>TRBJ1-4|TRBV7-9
ASSLNNNEKLF
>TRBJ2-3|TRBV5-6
ASSKVAPDTQY
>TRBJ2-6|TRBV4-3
ASSRGSGSGANVLT
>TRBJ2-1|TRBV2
AGSGRTYNEQF
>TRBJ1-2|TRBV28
ASRTGGGYT
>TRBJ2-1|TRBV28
ASRPGTSNEQF
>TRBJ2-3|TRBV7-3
ASSSPSGSTDTQY
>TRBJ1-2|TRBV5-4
ASSRGRDRGGDGYT
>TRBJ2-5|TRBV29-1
SVEAGGRETQY
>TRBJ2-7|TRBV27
ASRDGTGSTYEQY
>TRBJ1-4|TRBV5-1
ASSSLGARNEKLF
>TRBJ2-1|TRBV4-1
ASSRSGGLNGNEQF
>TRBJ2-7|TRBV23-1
ASSQQGAVRTYEQC
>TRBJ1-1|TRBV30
AWSVPSAGRTEAF
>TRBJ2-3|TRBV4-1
ASSHPTSGSTDTQY
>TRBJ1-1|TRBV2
ASTINPGTGGIDTEAF
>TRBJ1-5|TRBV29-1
SPGGQGNDSNQPQH
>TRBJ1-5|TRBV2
ASSETPTGALYSNQPQH
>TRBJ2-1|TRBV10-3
AISFGRDRVAAGGPVEQF
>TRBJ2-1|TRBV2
ASSEVSRGNEQF
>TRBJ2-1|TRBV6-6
ASSIQGTSNEQF
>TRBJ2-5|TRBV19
ASSIGQGLGTQY
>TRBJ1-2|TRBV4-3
ASSLMGSLDYGYT
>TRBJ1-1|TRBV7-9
ASSLRQHTEAF
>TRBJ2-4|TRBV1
TSSSNFLAGVY
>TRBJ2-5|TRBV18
ASSPNFGRETQY
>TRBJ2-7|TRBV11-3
ASSSQGSPREQY
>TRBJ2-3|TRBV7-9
ASSLELAGADTQY
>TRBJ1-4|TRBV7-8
ASSLVGQYNEKLF
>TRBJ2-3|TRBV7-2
ASSPRGSTDTQY
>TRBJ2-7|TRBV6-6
ASSLRLTLGEQY
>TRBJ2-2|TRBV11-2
ASRRGLSTGELF
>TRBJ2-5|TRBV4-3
ASSQKEDEVRGGVRETQY
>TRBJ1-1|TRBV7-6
ASSLDRRGRNTEAF
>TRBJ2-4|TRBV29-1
SGGAENIQY
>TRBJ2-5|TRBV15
ATDVGTGPKETQY
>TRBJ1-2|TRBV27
ASRTGLDGYT
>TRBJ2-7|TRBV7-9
ASSLWDRGLY
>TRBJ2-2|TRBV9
ASSVVGGAGTGELF
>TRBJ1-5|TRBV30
ASDRPLRDSYQPQH
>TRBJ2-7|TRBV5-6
ASSSTGEIHEQY
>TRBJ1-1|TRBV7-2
ASSPRRTVNTEAF
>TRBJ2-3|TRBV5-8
ASSLRGSTDTQY
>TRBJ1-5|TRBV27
ASSLVQGGQPQH
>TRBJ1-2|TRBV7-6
ASSLAPETYSYT
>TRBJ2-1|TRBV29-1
SVARTGRDNEQF
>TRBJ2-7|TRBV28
ASSLSAGGQY
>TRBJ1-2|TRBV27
ASSHYGSVDGGYT
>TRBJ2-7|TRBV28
ASSLSRGLSSYEQY
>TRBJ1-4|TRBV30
AYNPRGEKLF
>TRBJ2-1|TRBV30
AWSNLGSYNEQF